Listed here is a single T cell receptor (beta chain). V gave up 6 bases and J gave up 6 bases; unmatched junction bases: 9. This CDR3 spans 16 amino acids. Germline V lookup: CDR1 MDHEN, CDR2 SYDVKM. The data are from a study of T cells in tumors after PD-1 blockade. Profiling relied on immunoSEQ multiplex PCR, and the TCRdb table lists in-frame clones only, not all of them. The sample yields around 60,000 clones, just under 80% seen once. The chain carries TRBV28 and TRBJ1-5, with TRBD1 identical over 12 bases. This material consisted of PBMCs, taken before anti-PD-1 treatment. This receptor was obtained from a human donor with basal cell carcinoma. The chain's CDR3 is CASRPPGQGAFQPQHF. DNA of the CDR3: TGTGCCAGCAGACCCCCGGGACAGGGGGCTTTTCAGCCCCAGCATTTT.